This TCR beta chain originates from a study of cytomegalovirus exposure and HLA in healthy donors. Whole-study findings and limits: The authors enumerated 180 or so TCR beta chains as linked to cytomegalovirus. DRB1 showed the most TCR associations and HLA-C the fewest in a later analysis, as rates varied by HLA locus.

The CDR3 has 12 amino acids. CDR1 is SQVTM, CDR2 ANQGSEA, per germline. The J segment lost 8 bases and the V segment lost 7 bases, leaving 9 bases of the junction unmatched. Note on this clone: Its target is unknown.

The PCR was carried out with 60 Vbeta primers and 13 Jbeta primers. Sequenced by immunoSEQ multiplex PCR; TCRdb stores in-frame clones only, minus some. The data contain around 170,000 clones, roughly 75% of them singletons. This TCR came from a woman under 40 in good health and CMV-seronegative. The V and J genes are TRBV29-1 and TRBJ1-2; TRBD1 matches at 8 bases. The specimen was PBMCs. The CDR3, as DNA: TGCAGCGAGTGGACAGGGCCGGGCGGCTACACCTTC. Encoded protein: CSEWTGPGGYTF.